The next 28 T cell receptor beta chains were all read from a single sample in a study of CD8 T cells in ankylosing spondylitis (dated by TCRdb to 2017 to 2019). The receptor library was made with 5' RACE. The run used an Illumina HiSeq 2500. The public reads were run again by TCRdb, first through fastp at Q25 and then through MiXCR, and only productive beta chains were kept. Entries that share a CDR3 protein sequence are merged under the most common genes and DNA. A total of about 140,000 distinct CDR3 sequences appear in this sample, 7.5% to 9.5% of them only once. The ten largest clonotypes hold about 7.3% of the sample. What was sequenced was synovial fluid, either unsorted or a sorted T cell fraction (not recorded which). The receptors come from a male donor with ankylosing spondylitis.

This clonotype was seen a few times. V is TRBV29-1 and J is TRBJ1-1; TRBD1 is a possible D gene (6 bases). CDR1 and CDR2 (germline): SQVTM, ANQGSEA. The V end was cut by 2 bases, the J end by 5 bases, with 12 bases between. There are 13 residues in the CDR3. The CDR3 reads CSVESATGTEAFF. The CDR3 nucleotides read TGCAGCGTTGAATCAGCCACAGGGACTGAAGCTTTCTTT.

There are a few counts of this clonotype. The genes are TRBV6-2 or TRBV6-3 and TRBJ2-7; D not resolved. The germline CDR1 and CDR2 sequences are MNHEY and SVGEGT. There are 12 residues in the CDR3. Trimming took off 8 bases at V and 5 bases at J, with 13 bases between the two ends. The CDR3 region is CASGSQFHEQYF. The CDR3, as DNA: TGTGCCAGCGGCTCGCAGTTCCACGAGCAGTACTTC.

The gene calls are TRBV7-2 and TRBJ1-1; D is uncertain. This CDR3 contains 14 residues. V dropped 5 bases and J dropped 3 bases, with 13 bases sitting between them. Germline V gene lookup returns CDR1 SGHTA and CDR2 FQGNSA. The CDR3 loop reads CASSPVAGDTEAFF. DNA for the CDR3: TGTGCCAGCAGCCCTGTGGCGGGAGACACTGAAGCTTTCTTT.

This clonotype turned up a few times. The J gene is TRBJ1-1, the V gene TRBV7-8, with 8 bases that match TRBD1. The trim removed 5 bases at V and 0 bases at J, leaving 11 bases unmatched. Germline lookup yields CDR1 SGHVS and CDR2 FQNEAQ. The CDR3 contains 17 residues. The DNA of the CDR3 is TGTGCCAGCAGCCAAGGACAGGGACTAAACCTGAACACTGAAGCTTTCTTT. Translated: CASSQGQGLNLNTEAFF.

Here the CDR3 reads CATSGQVNTGELFF. The CDR3 DNA follows: TGTGCCACCAGTGGACAGGTTAACACCGGGGAGCTGTTTTTT. The gene calls are TRBV24-1 and TRBJ2-2; D is possibly TRBD1 (6 bases). Germline CDR1 and CDR2: KGHDR and SFDVKD. The ends were cut back, 5 bases at V and 2 bases at J, with 8 bases in the middle. The CDR3 extends over 14 amino acids.

In its sample, this clonotype was seen a few times. The chain joins TRBV7-2 to TRBJ1-2; D gene ambiguous. The CDR3 runs to 11 residues. The V gene lost 5 bases and the J gene lost 7 bases, with 8 bases spanning the gap. The V gene's germline CDR1 is SGHTA and CDR2 FQGNSA. CDR3 DNA: TGTGCCAGCAGCCCTCGAGGTGGCTACACCTTC. Protein: CASSPRGGYTF.

This chain connects TRBV5-5 to TRBJ1-1; D is unresolved. V lost 9 bases and J 6 bases, leaving 24 bases between the germline ends. Germline V gives CDR1 SGHKS, CDR2 YYEKEE (reference sequence). The CDR3 is made up of 15 amino acids. The CDR3 loop is CAIGPGLAGPAEAFF. As DNA, the CDR3 is TGTGCCATCGGCCCCGGGCTGGCAGGTCCCGCTGAAGCTTTCTTT.

This clonotype was counted many times. The chain links TRBV15 to TRBJ2-7; 11 bases are shared with TRBD2. Germline CDR1 LNHNV, CDR2 YYDKDF (reference sequence). The CDR3 loop spans 16 amino acids. With V trimmed by 0 bases and J by 3 bases, 4 bases remained unmatched. CDR3 nucleotides: TGTGCCACCAGCAGAGATCTGACTAGCGGGAACTACGAGCAGTACTTC. Protein: CATSRDLTSGNYEQYF. The complete variable domain, with remaining parts taken from reference TRBV15 and TRBJ2-7, reads DAMVIQNPRYQVTQFGKPVTLSCSQTLNHNVMYWYQQKSSQAPKLLFHYYDKDFNNEADTPDNFQSRRPNTSFCFLDIRSPGLGDTAMYLCATSRDLTSGNYEQYFGPGTRLTVT.

As DNA, the CDR3 is TGTGCCAGCTCAGCACAGGGGGATCAGCCCCAGCATTTT. This encodes CASSAQGDQPQHF. The chain couples TRBV18 to TRBJ1-5, with TRBD1 identical over 8 bases. Germline V gives CDR1 KGHSH, CDR2 LQKENI. Unmatched junction bases numbered 2, after V lost 5 bases and J lost 5 bases. The CDR3 contains 13 residues.

This clonotype was picked up many times. The J gene is TRBJ2-7, the V gene TRBV7-2; no clear D gene. This CDR3 has 14 amino acids. Trimming cost V 2 bases and J 1 base, with 9 bases left between them. Germline V lookup: CDR1 SGHTA, CDR2 FQGNSA. The CDR3 DNA reads as TGTGCCAGCAGCTTACAACCGGGTTCCTACGAGCAGTACTTC. It translates to CASSLQPGSYEQYF. Variable domain in full (rest from reference TRBV7-2 and TRBJ2-7): GAGVSQSPSNKVTEKGKDVELRCDPISGHTALYWYRQSLGQGLEFLIYFQGNSAPDKSGLPSDRFSAERTGGSVSTLTIQRTQQEDSAVYLCASSLQPGSYEQYFGPGTRLTVT.

This clonotype appeared a few times. This chain connects TRBV21-1 to TRBJ2-2; the table's D gene call, TRBD1, was not cross checked with the DNA. TRBV21-1 is labeled a pseudogene. The length of the CDR3 is 16 residues. CDR3 in DNA: TGTGCCAGCACCAACCGGGACAGGGAGGGTACCGGGGAGCTGTTTTTT. Translated: CASTNRDREGTGELFF.

This clonotype occurred many times. The chain recombines TRBV5-1 with TRBJ2-5; tentatively, D is TRBD1 (5 bases). Trimming removed 2 bases from V and 1 base from J, with 6 bases in between. The CDR3 consists of 13 residues. Germline CDR1 reads SGHRS; CDR2 reads YFSETQ. CDR3 region: CASSFQGQETQYF. CDR3 sequence (DNA): TGCGCCAGCAGCTTCCAGGGCCAAGAGACCCAGTACTTC.

This clonotype was seen ten or more times. This chain joins TRBV16 and TRBJ2-5, with D perhaps assigned TRBD1 or TRBD2 (5 bases each). CDR1 and CDR2 (germline): KGHSY, FQNENV. V lost 1 base and J 5 bases, leaving 5 bases between the germline ends. The CDR3 is 12 residues long. The chain's CDR3 is CASSQWGETQYF. CDR3 in DNA: TGTGCCAGCAGCCAATGGGGGGAGACCCAGTACTTC. The entire variable domain, with the rest obtained from reference TRBV16 and TRBJ2-5, is as follows: GEEVAQTPKHLVRGEGQKAKLYCAPIKGHSYVFWYQQVLKNEFKFLISFQNENVFDETGMPKERFSAKCLPNSPCSLEIQATKLEDSAVYFCASSQWGETQYFGPGTRLLVL.

This clonotype was detected many times. V usage is TRBV5-1 and J usage is TRBJ2-3; D might be TRBD1 or TRBD2, each matching 7 bases. This CDR3 has 13 residues. V was cut by 9 bases and J by 5 bases, with 16 bases left in between. The germline CDR1 and CDR2 sequences are SGHRS and YFSETQ. DNA for the CDR3: TGCGCCATCTTAGACAGGGAGGGAGATACGCAGTATTTT. It is translated as CAILDREGDTQYF.

The sample holds many counts of this clonotype. This chain connects TRBV7-9 to TRBJ2-5, with 12 bases that match TRBD2. The length of the CDR3 is 15 residues. V lost 3 bases to trimming and J lost 3 bases; unmatched junction nucleotides: 2. Germline CDR1 SEHNR, CDR2 FQNEAQ (reference sequence). The CDR3, as DNA: TGTGCCAGCAGCTTCCCTAGCGGGAGGGAAGAGACCCAGTACTTC. Protein sequence: CASSFPSGREETQYF.

Many counts were recorded for this clonotype. V usage is TRBV4-2 and J usage is TRBJ1-6, with 9 positions matching TRBD1. Germline trimming cut 1 base from V and 5 bases from J; bases unmatched to any gene: 3. CDR1 and CDR2 (germline): LGHNA, YNFKEQ. There are 16 residues in the CDR3. CDR3 DNA sequence: TGTGCCAGCAGCCAAGCAAGGACAGGGGATAATTCACCCCTCCACTTT. Encoded protein: CASSQARTGDNSPLHF.

This clonotype occurred many times. J is TRBJ2-1 and V is TRBV18; possibly TRBD2 for D (5 bases). V was clipped by 6 bases and J by 5 bases, with 17 bases between them. Germline values: CDR1 KGHSH, CDR2 LQKENI. The CDR3 length is 15 residues. The CDR3 DNA is TGTGCCAGCTCCGCTGCCGGGAATCCTAACAATGAGCAGTTCTTC. As protein: CASSAAGNPNNEQFF. Complete variable domain (other parts from reference TRBV18 and TRBJ2-1): NAGVMQNPRHLVRRRGQEARLRCSPMKGHSHVYWYRQLPEEGLKFMVYLQKENIIDESGMPKERFSAEFPKEGPSILRIQQVVRGDSAAYFCASSAAGNPNNEQFFGPGTRLTVL.

This chain connects TRBV6-1 to TRBJ1-2; D uncertain. Germline CDR1 MNHNS, CDR2 SASEGT. CDR3 length: 13 residues. V dropped 6 bases and J dropped 5 bases, with 13 bases sitting between them. The CDR3 DNA reads TGTGCCAGCAGGGACCTTGACAAGTATGGCTACACCTTC. Translated: CASRDLDKYGYTF.

This clonotype was found many times. The chain joins TRBV4-3 to TRBJ1-1, with TRBD1 identical over 7 bases. V was pared by 1 base and J by 4 bases, with 6 bases of the junction left unmatched. The CDR3 is 15 amino acids. The germline gives CDR1 LGHNA, CDR2 YSLEER. The CDR3 DNA reads TGCGCCAGCAGCCAAGGCCTAGGGGGCGGCACTGAAGCTTTCTTT. Translated, it gives CASSQGLGGGTEAFF.

Only a few counts were recorded for this clonotype. The chain couples TRBV20-1 to TRBJ1-2, with D unresolved. The CDR3 extends over 13 amino acids. The V end lost 4 bases, the J end lost 9 bases, and 18 bases lay between the germline ends. Germline V gives CDR1 DFQATT, CDR2 SNEGSKA (reference sequence). CDR3 region: CSAIVQPRLRYTF. CDR3 in DNA: TGCAGTGCTATTGTTCAACCCCGTCTGCGCTACACCTTC.

This clonotype was found a few times. The chain uses TRBV9 and TRBJ2-1, with 7 bases aligning to TRBD2. Germline values: CDR1 SGDLS, CDR2 YYNGEE. The CDR3 runs 15 residues. V gave up 7 bases and J gave up 5 bases; unmatched junction bases: 12. The CDR3 coding sequence is TGTGCCAGCGTAGCAGGCGGGAGTACGAACAATGAGCAGTTCTTC. Translated: CASVAGGSTNNEQFF.

This clonotype was observed a few times. The rearrangement joins TRBV7-2 to TRBJ2-7; D uncertain. The CDR3 covers 13 residues. V gave up 4 bases and J gave up 2 bases, with 9 bases separating them. CDR1 SGHTA and CDR2 FQGNSA come from the germline V gene. The CDR3 loop is CASSSQVPYEQYF. DNA for the CDR3: TGTGCCAGCAGCTCCCAGGTTCCCTACGAGCAGTACTTC.

This clonotype was counted a few times. The chain links TRBV3-1 to TRBJ1-6; D is undetermined. This CDR3 is 14 amino acids long. Looked up from germline, CDR1 is LGHDT and CDR2 is YNNKEL (reference sequence). V shed 4 bases and J shed 10 bases, with 14 bases lying between them. CDR3 amino acids: CASSPQVRWSPLHF. The CDR3 nucleotides are TGTGCCAGCAGCCCGCAGGTTAGGTGGTCACCCCTCCACTTT.

This clonotype was seen many times. The rearrangement links TRBV3-1 to TRBJ2-2; D remains ambiguous. Between the trimmed V and J ends, which lost 1 base and 4 bases, there was a span of 7 bases. In germline, CDR1 is LGHDT, CDR2 YNNKEL (reference sequence). The CDR3 runs 14 residues. CDR3 residues: CASSQVWGTGELFF. The DNA of the CDR3 is TGTGCCAGCAGCCAAGTATGGGGCACCGGGGAGCTGTTTTTT.

The chain combines TRBV20-1 with TRBJ2-3; 8 bases match TRBD2. Germline CDR1 is DFQATT and CDR2 is SNEGSKA (reference sequence). V lost 0 bases, J lost 0 bases, and 8 bases stayed unmatched. CDR3 length: 17 residues. The CDR3 DNA reads as TGCAGTGCTAGAGAAAAGCGGGGGTCCGCTAGCACAGATACGCAGTATTTT. As protein: CSAREKRGSASTDTQYF.

This clonotype turned up a few times. The chain employs TRBV6-5 and TRBJ2-6, with 7 positions matching TRBD1. This CDR3 comprises 17 residues. The V and J ends lost 4 bases and 0 bases, in that order; junction bases with no gene match: 6. CDR1 and CDR2 from the germline V gene are MNHEY and SVGAGI. CDR3 nucleotide sequence: TGTGCCAGCAGTTGGGGACAGTGGGGCTCTGGGGCCAACGTCCTGACTTTC. It translates to CASSWGQWGSGANVLTF.

This chain joins TRBV28 and TRBJ1-4; 7 bases are a match to TRBD1. Germline CDR1 MDHEN, CDR2 SYDVKM. Losses at the gene ends were 6 bases for V and 8 bases for J; bases not matched to a gene: 3. The CDR3 spans 12 residues. The CDR3 region is CASRTGYEKLFF. As DNA, the CDR3 is TGTGCCAGCAGGACAGGGTACGAAAAACTGTTTTTT.

There are many counts of this clonotype. The genes are TRBV20-1 and TRBJ2-1, with D perhaps matching TRBD1 (5 bases). The CDR3 covers 13 residues. Trimming left V 1 base short and J 4 bases short, with 8 bases between. The germline V gene encodes CDR1 DFQATT and CDR2 SNEGSKA (reference sequence). The CDR3 spells CSARVRVYNEQFF. CDR3 bases: TGCAGTGCTAGAGTCAGGGTTTACAATGAGCAGTTCTTC.